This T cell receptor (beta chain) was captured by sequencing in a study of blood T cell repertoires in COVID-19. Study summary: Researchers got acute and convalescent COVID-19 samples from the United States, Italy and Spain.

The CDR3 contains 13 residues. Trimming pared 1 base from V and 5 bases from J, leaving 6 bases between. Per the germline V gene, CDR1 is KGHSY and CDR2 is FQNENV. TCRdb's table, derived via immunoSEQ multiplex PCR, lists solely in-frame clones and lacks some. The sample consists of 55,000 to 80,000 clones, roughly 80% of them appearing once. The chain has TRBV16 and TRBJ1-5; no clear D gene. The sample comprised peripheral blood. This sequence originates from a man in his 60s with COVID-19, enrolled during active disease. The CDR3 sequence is CASSQFGYQPQHF. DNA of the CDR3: TGTGCCAGCAGCCAATTCGGGTATCAGCCCCAGCATTTT.